This TCR beta chain was sequenced in a study of T cells in Graves' hyperthyroidism and ophthalmopathy. Trimming cost V 6 bases and J 0 bases, with 8 bases left between them. Per germline, CDR1 LNHDA and CDR2 SQIVND (reference sequence). The CDR3 extends over 13 amino acids. Hyperthyroidism patients were newly diagnosed, had disease duration under 2 months, and were aged 18 to 65 years. Researchers took RNA transcripts and amplified the TCR beta CDR3 regions from them. Carried out on the TCR CDR3, a first-round RT-PCR used the HTBI primer set. TCRdb reprocessed the multiplex PCR reads with MiXCR, giving one entry per CDR3 protein. The sample yields approximately 400,000 distinct CDR3 sequences, 15% to 19% seen once.

The sample comprised blood. The receptor's source is a young woman with Graves' hyperthyroidism that later progressed to Graves' ophthalmopathy. This chain links TRBV19 with TRBJ1-1; D is ambiguous. The CDR3 protein is CASRSHLNTEAFF. The DNA for the CDR3 is TGTGCCAGTAGGAGTCATCTGAACACTGAAGCTTTCTTT.